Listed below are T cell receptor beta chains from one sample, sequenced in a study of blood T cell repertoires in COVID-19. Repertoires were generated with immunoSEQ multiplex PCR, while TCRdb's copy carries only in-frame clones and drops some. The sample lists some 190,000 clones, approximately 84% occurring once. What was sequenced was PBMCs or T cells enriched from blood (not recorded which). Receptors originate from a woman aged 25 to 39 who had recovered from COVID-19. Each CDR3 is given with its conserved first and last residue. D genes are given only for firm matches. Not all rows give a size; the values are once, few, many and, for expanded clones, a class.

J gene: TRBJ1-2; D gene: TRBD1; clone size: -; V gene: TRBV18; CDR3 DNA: TGTGCCAGCTCCTCGACAGGGGCGAACTATGGCTACACCTTC; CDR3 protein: CASSSTGANYGYTF
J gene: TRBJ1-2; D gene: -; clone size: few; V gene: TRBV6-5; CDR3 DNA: TGTGCCAGCACTACAAGGGGGGGCGTGGACTATGGCTACACCTTC; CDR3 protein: CASTTRGGVDYGYTF
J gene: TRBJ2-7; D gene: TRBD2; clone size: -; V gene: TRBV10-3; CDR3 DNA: TGTGCCATCAGTGAGTCCGCTAGCGGGAGCCACGAGCAGTACTTC; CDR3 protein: CAISESASGSHEQYF
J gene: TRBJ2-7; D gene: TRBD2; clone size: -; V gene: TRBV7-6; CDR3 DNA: TGTGCCAGCAGCGCTTGGACTAGCGGGAGGGCGGGGGAGCAGTACTTC; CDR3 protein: CASSAWTSGRAGEQYF
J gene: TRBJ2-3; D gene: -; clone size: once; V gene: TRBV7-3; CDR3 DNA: TGTGCCAGCAGTTATTCAACGAGCGATAAGTATTTT; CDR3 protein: CASSYSTSDKYF
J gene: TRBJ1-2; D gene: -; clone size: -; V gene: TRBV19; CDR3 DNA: TGTGCCAGTAGTATTTCAGACTTCTATGGCTACACCTTC; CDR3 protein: CASSISDFYGYTF
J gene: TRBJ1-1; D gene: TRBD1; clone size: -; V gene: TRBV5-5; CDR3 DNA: TGTGCCAGCAGCCCCTATTTAGGACAGGGGAGACCTGAAGCTTTCTTT; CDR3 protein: CASSPYLGQGRPEAFF
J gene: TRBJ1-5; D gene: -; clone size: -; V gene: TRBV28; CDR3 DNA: TGTGCCAGCAGTTTATTGGGGGGGCAGCCCCAGCATTTT; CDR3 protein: CASSLLGGQPQHF
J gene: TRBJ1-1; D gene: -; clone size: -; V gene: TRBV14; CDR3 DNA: TGTGCCAGCAGCCAAGTTGGCTTCAGAGCTTTCTTT; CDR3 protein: CASSQVGFRAFF
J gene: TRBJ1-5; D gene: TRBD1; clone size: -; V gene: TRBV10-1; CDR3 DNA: TGCGCCAGCAGTGAGGGGGACAGAGAGGGTCAGCCCCAGCATTTT; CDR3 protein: CASSEGDREGQPQHF
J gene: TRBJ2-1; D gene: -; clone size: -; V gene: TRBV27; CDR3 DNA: TGTGCCAGCAGTGTCAGGGTCAATGAGCAGTTCTTC; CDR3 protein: CASSVRVNEQFF
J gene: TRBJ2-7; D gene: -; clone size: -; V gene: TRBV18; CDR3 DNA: TGTGCCAGCTCACCAACAGGGATGTCGTACGAGCAGTACTTC; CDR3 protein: CASSPTGMSYEQYF
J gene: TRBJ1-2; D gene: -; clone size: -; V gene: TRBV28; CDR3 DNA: TGTGCCAGCAGTTTGGGGCCAGCTAACTATGGCTACACCTTC; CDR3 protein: CASSLGPANYGYTF
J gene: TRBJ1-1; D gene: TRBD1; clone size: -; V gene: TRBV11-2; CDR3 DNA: TGTGCCAGCAGCTCGCCGGACAGGGGGCTAGGCACTGAAGCTTTCTTT; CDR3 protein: CASSSPDRGLGTEAFF
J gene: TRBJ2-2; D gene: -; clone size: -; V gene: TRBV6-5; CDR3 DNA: TGTGCCAGCAGCGACCCTCCTAGCGCCGGGGAGCTGTTTTTT; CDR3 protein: CASSDPPSAGELFF
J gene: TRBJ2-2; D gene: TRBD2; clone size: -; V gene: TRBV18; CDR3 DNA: TGTGCCAGCTCACCGCAACTAGCGGGGAACACCGGGGAGCTGTTTTTT; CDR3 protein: CASSPQLAGNTGELFF
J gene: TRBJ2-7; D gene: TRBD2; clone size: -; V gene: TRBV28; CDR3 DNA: TGTGCCAGCGCGGGAGGGATCGTCGCCTACGAGCAGTACTTC; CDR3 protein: CASAGGIVAYEQYF
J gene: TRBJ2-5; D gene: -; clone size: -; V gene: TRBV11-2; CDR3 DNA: TGTGCCAGCAGCTTTGAAACGGGAGTCGAGACCCAGTACTTC; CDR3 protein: CASSFETGVETQYF
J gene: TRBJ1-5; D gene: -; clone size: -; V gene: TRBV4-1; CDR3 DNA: TGCGCCAGCAGCCTGGACAGTCCTCCGCCCCAGCATTTT; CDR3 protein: CASSLDSPPPQHF
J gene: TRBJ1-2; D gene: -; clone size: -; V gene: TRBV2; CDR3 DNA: TGTGCCAGCAGCCGAACTGCAGGGACACAACGAAACACCTTC; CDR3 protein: CASSRTAGTQRNTF
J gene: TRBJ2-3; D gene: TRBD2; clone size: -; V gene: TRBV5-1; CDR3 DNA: TGCGCCAGCAGCTTCAACGTACCCGGGACTAGCGGCACAGATACGCAGTATTTT; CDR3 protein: CASSFNVPGTSGTDTQYF
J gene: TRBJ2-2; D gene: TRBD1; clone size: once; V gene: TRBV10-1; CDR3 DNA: TGCGCCAGCAGTGAGGTGGGACAGGGTACCCCCGGGGAGCTGTTTTTT; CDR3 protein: CASSEVGQGTPGELFF
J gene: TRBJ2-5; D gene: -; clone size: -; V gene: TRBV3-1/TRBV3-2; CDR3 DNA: TGTGCCAGCAGCCAGCCCGGTTTTGTGGAGACCCAGTACTTC; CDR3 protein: CASSQPGFVETQYF
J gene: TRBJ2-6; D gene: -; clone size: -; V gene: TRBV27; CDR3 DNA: TGTGCCAGCAGTACGGGGACTGGGGCCAACGTCCTGACTTTC; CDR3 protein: CASSTGTGANVLTF
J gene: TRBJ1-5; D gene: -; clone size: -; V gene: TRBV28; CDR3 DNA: TGTGCCAGCAGTCCAGGGCGCCGTAATCAGCCCCAGCATTTT; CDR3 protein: CASSPGRRNQPQHF
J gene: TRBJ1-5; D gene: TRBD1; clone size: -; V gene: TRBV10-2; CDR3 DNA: TGCGCCAGCAGTGAGTGGGGACAGGGCCCCAATCAGCCCCAGCATTTT; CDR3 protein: CASSEWGQGPNQPQHF
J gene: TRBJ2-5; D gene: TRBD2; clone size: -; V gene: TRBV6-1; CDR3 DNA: TGTGCCAGCAGTGCCCTACAACCGGGACTAGGGGAGACCCAGTACTTC; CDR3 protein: CASSALQPGLGETQYF
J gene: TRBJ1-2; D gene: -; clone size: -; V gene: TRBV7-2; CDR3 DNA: TGTGCCAGCAGCTCTGCCTGGACAGTAGGCTACACCTTC; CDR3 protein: CASSSAWTVGYTF
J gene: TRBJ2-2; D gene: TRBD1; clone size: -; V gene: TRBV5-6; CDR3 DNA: TGTGCCAGCAGCTCGAACCGGGACAGGGTTTACACCGGGGAGCTGTTTTTT; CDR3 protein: CASSSNRDRVYTGELFF
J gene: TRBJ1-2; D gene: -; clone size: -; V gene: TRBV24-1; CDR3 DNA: TGTGCCACCAGTGACAAGCTCAGGGGTAGCTACACCTTC; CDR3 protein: CATSDKLRGSYTF
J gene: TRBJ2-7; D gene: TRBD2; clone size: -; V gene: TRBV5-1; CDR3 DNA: TGCGCCAGCAGCTTGGGACTAGCGGGAGCTTTACGGTCCTCCTACGAGCAGTACTTC; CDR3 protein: CASSLGLAGALRSSYEQYF
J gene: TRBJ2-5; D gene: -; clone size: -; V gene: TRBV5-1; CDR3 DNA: TGCGCCAGCAGCGCGGGACAGAGGACCCAAGAGACCCAGTACTTC; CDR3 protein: CASSAGQRTQETQYF
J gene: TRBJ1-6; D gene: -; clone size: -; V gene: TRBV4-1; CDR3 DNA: TGCGCCAGCAGCCAAGAAATTCAGGGGAAGTTAAGATCACCCCTCCACTTT; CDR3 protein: CASSQEIQGKLRSPLHF
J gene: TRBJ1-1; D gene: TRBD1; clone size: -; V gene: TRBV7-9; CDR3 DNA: TGTGCCAGCAGCTTATTAAGGGACAGGAACACTGAAGCTTTCTTT; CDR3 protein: CASSLLRDRNTEAFF
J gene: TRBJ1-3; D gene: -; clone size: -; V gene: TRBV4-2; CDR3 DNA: TGTGCCAGCAGCCAAGACCCCTCCGGGGCAAGAGGGACAGGAAACACCATATATTTT; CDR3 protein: CASSQDPSGARGTGNTIYF
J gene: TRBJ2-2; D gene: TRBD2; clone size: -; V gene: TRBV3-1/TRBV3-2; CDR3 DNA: TGTGCCAGCAGCCAAGATTTAGCGGGGGGGCTCGGCACCGGGGAGCTGTTTTTT; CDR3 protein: CASSQDLAGGLGTGELFF
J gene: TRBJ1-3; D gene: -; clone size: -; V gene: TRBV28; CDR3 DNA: TGTGCCAGCAGTTTAGTGGCAGGGGCTGGAAACACCATATATTTT; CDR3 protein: CASSLVAGAGNTIYF
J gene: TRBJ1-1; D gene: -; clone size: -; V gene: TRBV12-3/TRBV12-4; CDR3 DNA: TGTGCCAGCAGTTTATCTTGGTCGGTGCCCCCAATCTTT; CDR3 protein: CASSLSWSVPPIF
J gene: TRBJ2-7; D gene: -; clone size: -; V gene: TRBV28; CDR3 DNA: TGTGCCAGCGGATCTACAGGGGAGCAGTACTTC; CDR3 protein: CASGSTGEQYF
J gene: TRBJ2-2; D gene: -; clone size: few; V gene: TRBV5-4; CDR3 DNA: TGTGCCAGCAGCAACCTGGACAGGAACACCGGGGAGCTGTTTTTT; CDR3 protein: CASSNLDRNTGELFF
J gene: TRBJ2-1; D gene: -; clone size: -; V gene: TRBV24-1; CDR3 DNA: TGTGCCACCAGTGGGGTCGGGTCTAATGAGCAGTTCTTC; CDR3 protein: CATSGVGSNEQFF
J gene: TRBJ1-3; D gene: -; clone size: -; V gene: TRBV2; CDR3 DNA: TGTGCCAGCAGTGATTACAGTTTCTCTGGAAACACCATATATTTT; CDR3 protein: CASSDYSFSGNTIYF
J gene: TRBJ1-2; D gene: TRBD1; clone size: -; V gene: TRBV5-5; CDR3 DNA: TGTGCCAGCAGCTTGCTAGGACAGGGTTCGGGCTATGGCTACACCTTC; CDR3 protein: CASSLLGQGSGYGYTF
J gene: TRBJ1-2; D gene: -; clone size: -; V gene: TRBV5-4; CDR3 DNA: TGTGCCAGCAGCTTGGCGGGGTCTAAACGTGGCTACACCTTC; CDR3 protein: CASSLAGSKRGYTF
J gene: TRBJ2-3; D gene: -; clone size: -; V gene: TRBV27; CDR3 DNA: TGTGCCAGCAACTCGGGAGATACAGATACGCAGTATTTT; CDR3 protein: CASNSGDTDTQYF
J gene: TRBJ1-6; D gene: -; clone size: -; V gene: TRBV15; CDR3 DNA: TGTGCCACCAGCAGACAAAAACAGGGCCTGGGGTCACCCCTCCACTTT; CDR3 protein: CATSRQKQGLGSPLHF
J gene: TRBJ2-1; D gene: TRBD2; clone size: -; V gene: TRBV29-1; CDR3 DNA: TGCAGCGTTGGCCCGGGGGGTATTCTTAACAATGAGCAGTTCTTC; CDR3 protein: CSVGPGGILNNEQFF
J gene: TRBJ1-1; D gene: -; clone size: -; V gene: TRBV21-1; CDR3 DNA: TGTGCCAGCAGCAAAGAGGATTTGGCGGTGAACACTGAAGCTTTCTTT; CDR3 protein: CASSKEDLAVNTEAFF
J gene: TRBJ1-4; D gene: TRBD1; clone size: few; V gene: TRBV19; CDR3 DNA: TGTGCCAGTAGCCCCGGACAGGGACCTGAAAAACTGTTTTTT; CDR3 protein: CASSPGQGPEKLFF
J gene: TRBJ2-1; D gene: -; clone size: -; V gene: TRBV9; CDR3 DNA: TGTGCCAGCAGCCCCCAGGGTAGCGGTAGTTTGTATGAGCAGTTCTTC; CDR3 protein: CASSPQGSGSLYEQFF
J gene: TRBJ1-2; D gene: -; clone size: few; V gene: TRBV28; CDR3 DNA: TGTGCCAGCAGTTTCAGAGGGAACTATGGCTACACCTTC; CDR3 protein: CASSFRGNYGYTF
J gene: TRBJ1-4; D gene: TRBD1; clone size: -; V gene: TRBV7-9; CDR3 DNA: TGTGCCAGCAGCTTAGGAGGGACAGGGGGAGGAAAACTGTTTTTT; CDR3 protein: CASSLGGTGGGKLFF
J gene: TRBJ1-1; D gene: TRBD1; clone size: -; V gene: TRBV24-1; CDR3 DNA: TGTGCCACCAGTGAAGGGACAGGTTCAGCTTTCTTT; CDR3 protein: CATSEGTGSAFF
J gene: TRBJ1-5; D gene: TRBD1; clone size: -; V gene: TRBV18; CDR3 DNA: TGTGCCAGCTCACCGGACAGGGCGGGCAATCAGCCCCAGCATTTT; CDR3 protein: CASSPDRAGNQPQHF
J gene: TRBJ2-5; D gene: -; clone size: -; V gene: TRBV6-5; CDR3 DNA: TGTGCCAGCAGTTACTGGCGGGGGCAGTACCAAGAGACCCAGTACTTC; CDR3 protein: CASSYWRGQYQETQYF
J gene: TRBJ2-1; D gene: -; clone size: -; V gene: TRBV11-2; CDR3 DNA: TGTGCCAGCAGCTTAGAGGCTTCCTACAATGAGCAGTTCTTC; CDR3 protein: CASSLEASYNEQFF
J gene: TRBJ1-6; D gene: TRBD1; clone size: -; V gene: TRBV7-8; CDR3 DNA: TGTGCCAGCAGCTTCGGGACAGGGGGCTGGAATTCACCCCTCCACTTT; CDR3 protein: CASSFGTGGWNSPLHF
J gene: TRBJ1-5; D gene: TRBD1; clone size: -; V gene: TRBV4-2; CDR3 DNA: TGTGCCAGCAGGCCGACAGGGGGCAATCAGCCCCAGCATTTT; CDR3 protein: CASRPTGGNQPQHF
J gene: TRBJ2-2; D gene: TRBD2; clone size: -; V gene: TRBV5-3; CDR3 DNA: TGTGCCAGAAGCCCTCTAGCGGGGGGGCCACCAAACACCGGGGAGCTGTTTTTT; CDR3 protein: CARSPLAGGPPNTGELFF
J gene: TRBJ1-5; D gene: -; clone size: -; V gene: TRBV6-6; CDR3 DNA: TGTGCCAGCGGCCGGGGGGGAACTAACGGCAATCAGCCCCAGCATTTT; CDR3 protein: CASGRGGTNGNQPQHF